Shown below are 27 T cell receptor beta chains from a single sample sequenced in a study of blood T cell repertoires in COVID-19. Generated by immunoSEQ multiplex PCR, the TCRdb table keeps only in-frame clones and is missing some. The data contain fewer than 350,000 clones, about 85% of them seen just once; the ten biggest clones take up approximately 1.9%. The sample was PBMCs or T cells enriched from blood (not recorded which). The origin of the receptors is a woman aged 25 to 39 who had been exposed to COVID-19.

Concerning this clone: Other nucleotide sequences from this sample produce the same CDR3. Here the CDR3 reads CASSSVYEQYF. CDR3 nucleotide sequence: TGTGCCAGCAGTTCGGTATACGAGCAGTACTTC. The chain has TRBV6-2 or TRBV6-3 and TRBJ2-7; no firm D call. CDR1 and CDR2 from the germline V gene are MNHEY and SVGEGT. Trimming took off 4 bases at V and 4 bases at J, with 5 bases between the two ends. This CDR3 has 11 residues.

The chain employs TRBV5-1 and TRBJ2-5, with D maybe TRBD1 (5 bases). Trimming removed 2 bases from V and 5 bases from J, with 10 bases in between. The CDR3 spans 13 residues. Germline lookup yields CDR1 SGHRS and CDR2 YFSETQ. The CDR3 loop reads CASSLVRAETQYF. CDR3 DNA: TGCGCCAGCAGCTTAGTCAGGGCTGAGACCCAGTACTTC.

The V and J genes are TRBV24-1 and TRBJ2-1, with 10 bases fitting TRBD1. The CDR3 extends over 16 amino acids. The ends lost 4 bases at V and 6 bases at J; junction bases unmatched: 8. The germline gives CDR1 KGHDR, CDR2 SFDVKD. Written as DNA, the CDR3 is TGTGCCACCAGTGACCCCGGGACAGGGGAACGCAATGAGCAGTTCTTC. It specifies CATSDPGTGERNEQFF.

The V call is TRBV3-1 (or the pseudogene TRBV3-2), the J call TRBJ1-2; D remains unclear. The CDR3 consists of 14 residues. Trimming left V 0 bases short and J 8 bases short, with 13 bases between. Per germline, CDR1 LGHDT and CDR2 YNNKEL (reference sequence). The CDR3 coding sequence is TGTGCCAGCAGCCAAGATTACGGGGTACGGGGCTACACCTTC. Its translation: CASSQDYGVRGYTF.

The rearrangement links TRBV28 to TRBJ2-6, with D possibly being TRBD2 (7 bases). The V end was cut by 2 bases, the J end by 0 bases, with 14 bases between. The CDR3 sequence is 18 residues long. Germline V CDR1 and CDR2: MDHEN, SYDVKM. The CDR3 spells CASSLPGGTYSGANVLTF. Written as DNA, the CDR3 is TGTGCCAGCAGTTTACCGGGGGGCACGTACTCTGGGGCCAACGTCCTGACTTTC.

This rearrangement joins TRBV5-1 to TRBJ2-1; TRBD2 matches at 10 bases. The germline CDR1 and CDR2 sequences are SGHRS and YFSETQ. The CDR3 contains 14 residues. The V and J ends lost 3 bases and 10 bases, in that order; junction bases with no gene match: 7. The CDR3 spells CASSWKRGGHEQFF. Written as DNA, the CDR3 is TGCGCCAGCAGCTGGAAGCGGGGGGGCCACGAGCAGTTCTTC.

The chain combines TRBV5-4 with TRBJ1-6; D remains ambiguous. Per germline, CDR1 SGHNT and CDR2 YYREEE (reference sequence). This CDR3 has 15 amino acids. Trimming cost V 4 bases and J 5 bases, with 13 bases left between them. The CDR3 region has the DNA TGTGCCAGCAGCGCCTCGGAACAGCATAATTCACCCCTCCACTTT. Translated: CASSASEQHNSPLHF.

The V call is TRBV27, the J call TRBJ1-5; 7 nucleotides line up with TRBD1. The CDR3 runs 19 residues. Unmatched junction bases numbered 13, after V lost 0 bases and J lost 2 bases. The germline CDR1 and CDR2 sequences are MNHEY and SMNVEV (reference sequence). The CDR3 region is CASSLSWRGRAKGNQPQHF. In DNA form, the CDR3 reads TGTGCCAGCAGTTTATCGTGGAGGGGGCGAGCTAAGGGCAATCAGCCCCAGCATTTT.

V usage is TRBV30 and J usage is TRBJ2-1, with 14 bases that match TRBD2. With V trimmed by 4 bases and J by 5 bases, 7 bases remained unmatched. The CDR3 has 16 residues. CDR1 and CDR2 (germline): GTSNPN, SVGIG (reference sequence). This chain's CDR3 is CAWTLGLAGVDNEQFF. CDR3 nucleotide sequence: TGTGCCTGGACATTGGGACTAGCGGGAGTGGACAATGAGCAGTTCTTC.

The V gene is TRBV19, the J gene TRBJ2-6; D possibly corresponds to TRBD2 (5 bases). This CDR3 has 15 residues. Germline V gene data show CDR1 as LNHDA and CDR2 as SQIVND (reference sequence). Trimming cost V 6 bases and J 4 bases, with 13 bases left between them. CDR3 bases: TGTGCCAGTAGAATCCCCTCGGGAGGGGCCAACGTCCTGACTTTC. Protein product: CASRIPSGGANVLTF.

The chain recombines TRBV12-3 or TRBV12-4 with TRBJ2-1; D is perhaps TRBD2 (6 bases). CDR3 length: 13 amino acids. Trimming cost V 6 bases and J 8 bases, with 14 bases left between them. The CDR3 nucleotides are TGTGCCAGCAGGACTACCACTAGCTATGAGCAGTTCTTC. This encodes CASRTTTSYEQFF.

V usage is TRBV2 and J usage is TRBJ1-2, with 11 bases that match TRBD1. CDR3 length: 16 amino acids. The ends lost 4 bases at V and 5 bases at J; junction bases unmatched: 9. CDR1 is SNHLY and CDR2 is FYNNEI in the germline V gene. CDR3 sequence: CASSGPGTGGGYGYTF. The CDR3 DNA reads TGTGCCAGCAGTGGGCCCGGGACAGGGGGAGGGTATGGCTACACCTTC.

The chain couples TRBV5-1 to TRBJ2-1, with 12 bases identical to TRBD2. Germline CDR1 SGHRS, CDR2 YFSETQ. The CDR3 spans 15 residues. V trimming: 4 bases; J trimming: 10 bases; junction bases outside the gene matches: 9. Here the CDR3 DNA reads TGCGCCAGCAGCGCGGGACTAGCGGGCGTGGGGGAGCAGTTCTTC. Translating gives CASSAGLAGVGEQFF.

This clone was detected once. The V gene is TRBV9, the J gene TRBJ2-2, with 9 bases lining up with TRBD1. Trimming took 6 bases from V and 1 from J; bases not matched to a gene: 7. Germline loops: CDR1 SGDLS, CDR2 YYNGEE. The CDR3 is 16 residues long. Here the CDR3 reads CASNGQGTKNTGELFF. The CDR3 DNA reads TGTGCCAGCAATGGACAGGGGACGAAGAACACCGGGGAGCTGTTTTTT.

The CDR3 reads CASSAVGRSTDTQYF. The CDR3 DNA is TGCGCCAGCAGTGCCGTCGGTAGAAGCACAGATACGCAGTATTTT. The genes are TRBV10-2 and TRBJ2-3; D unresolved. Between the trimmed V and J ends, which lost 4 bases and 0 bases, there was a span of 11 bases. Germline V gene data show CDR1 as WSHSY and CDR2 as SAAADI. This CDR3 is built from 15 residues.

The rearrangement links TRBV11-2 to TRBJ2-3; D gene uncertain. The ends were cut back, 1 base at V and 0 bases at J, with 8 bases in the middle. Germline V gives CDR1 SGHAT, CDR2 FQNNGV. CDR3 length: 15 amino acids. The CDR3 loop is CASSLVVTSTDTQYF. The CDR3 region has the DNA TGTGCCAGCAGCTTAGTGGTCACTAGCACAGATACGCAGTATTTT.

This chain uses TRBV18 with TRBJ2-7, with 7 positions matching TRBD1. This CDR3 region has 17 residues. CDR1 and CDR2 from the germline V gene are KGHSH and LQKENI. V trimming: 3 bases; J trimming: 0 bases; junction bases outside the gene matches: 11. CDR3 bases: TGTGCCAGCTCACCCAAGGACAGGACCCTTTTCTCCTACGAGCAGTACTTC. This sequence encodes CASSPKDRTLFSYEQYF. Full variable domain (outside the CDR3, taken from reference TRBV18 and TRBJ2-7): NAGVMQNPRHLVRRRGQEARLRCSPMKGHSHVYWYRQLPEEGLKFMVYLQKENIIDESGMPKERFSAEFPKEGPSILRIQQVVRGDSAAYFCASSPKDRTLFSYEQYFGPGTRLTVT.

The rearrangement links TRBV7-3 to TRBJ1-3; D remains unclear. Germline CDR1 SGHTA, CDR2 FQGTGA. The length of the CDR3 is 15 residues. The V gene lost 4 bases and the J gene lost 0 bases, with 10 bases spanning the gap. The CDR3 is CASSSSGNSGNTIYF. The CDR3 coding sequence is TGTGCCAGCAGCTCCTCAGGCAACTCTGGAAACACCATATATTTT.

This clone was seen a handful of times. The chain recombines TRBV18 with TRBJ2-1; 12 bases fit TRBD1. The ends lost 0 bases at V and 6 bases at J; junction bases unmatched: 3. The CDR3 has 16 residues. The germline V gene has CDR1 KGHSH and CDR2 LQKENI. CDR3 amino acids: CASSPPGQGAANEQFF. The CDR3 DNA is TGTGCCAGCTCACCACCGGGACAGGGGGCGGCCAATGAGCAGTTCTTC.

The chain has TRBV27 and TRBJ2-3; a weak D match, TRBD2 (6 bases). V was shortened by 7 bases and J by 5 bases, with 22 bases between the two germline ends. The CDR3 sequence is 16 residues long. In germline, CDR1 is MNHEY, CDR2 SMNVEV (reference sequence). CDR3 sequence: CASTRNWGEVIDTQYF. In DNA, the CDR3 is TGTGCCAGCACCCGGAACTGGGGGGAGGTTATAGATACGCAGTATTTT.

The rearrangement uses TRBV10-2 and TRBJ2-5; 8 bases agree with TRBD2. Trimming took 3 bases from V and 4 from J; bases not matched to a gene: 13. CDR1 is WSHSY and CDR2 is SAAADI in the germline V gene. This CDR3 is 17 amino acids long. CDR3 sequence reads: CASSDPRGGKGRETQYF. CDR3 nucleotide sequence: TGCGCCAGCAGTGACCCCCGGGGGGGTAAGGGTAGAGAGACCCAGTACTTC.

This clone has just one count. This chain uses TRBV14 with TRBJ2-1; 7 nucleotides match TRBD2. The CDR3 consists of 16 residues. Unmatched junction bases numbered 14, after V lost 4 bases and J lost 8 bases. Germline CDR1 reads SGHDN; CDR2 reads FVKESK. Here the CDR3 DNA reads TGTGCCAGCAGCCGGGTTGAGGAGCTTGGGGGGGATGAGCAGTTCTTC. The encoded protein is CASSRVEELGGDEQFF.

The V and J genes are TRBV5-1 and TRBJ1-4; 10 nucleotides agree with TRBD1. With V trimmed by 3 bases and J by 8 bases, 10 bases remained unmatched. Looked up from germline, CDR1 is SGHRS and CDR2 is YFSETQ. The CDR3 is 16 residues long. For the CDR3, the DNA is TGCGCCAGCAGCTCGTTAACGACAGGGGGCGGCGAAAAACTGTTTTTT. Its protein product is CASSSLTTGGGEKLFF.

The chain combines TRBV28 with TRBJ2-5, with 9 bases matching TRBD1. With 5 bases clipped from V and 4 bases from J, the junction kept 5 bases outside the gene matches. The CDR3 sequence is 14 residues long. Germline assignment: CDR1 MDHEN and CDR2 SYDVKM. The DNA for the CDR3 is TGTGCCAGCAGTCGACAGGGGGTAGGAGAGACCCAGTACTTC. It specifies CASSRQGVGETQYF.

The rearrangement uses TRBV12-3 or TRBV12-4 and TRBJ2-7; maybe TRBD1 (6 bases). The CDR3 runs to 12 residues. The V end was cut by 5 bases, the J end by 5 bases, with 10 bases between. In DNA, the CDR3 is TGTGCCAGCAGTACAGGGTCCCACGAGCAGTACTTC. Translated: CASSTGSHEQYF.

The J gene is TRBJ2-1, the V gene TRBV18, with 8 positions matching TRBD1. V was pared by 3 bases and J by 6 bases, with 7 bases of the junction left unmatched. CDR3 length: 15 residues. Germline loops: CDR1 KGHSH, CDR2 LQKENI. The CDR3 DNA is TGTGCCAGCTCACCCGGGACAGGAGTCTCCAATGAGCAGTTCTTC. This translates into CASSPGTGVSNEQFF.

The rearrangement links TRBV2 to TRBJ1-2; perhaps TRBD1 as D (5 bases). The CDR3 extends over 12 amino acids. From germline, CDR1 is SNHLY and CDR2 FYNNEI. V was trimmed by 4 bases and J by 4 bases, leaving 7 bases between them. The CDR3 region has the DNA TGTGCCAGCAGTGCAGACAGCTATGGCTACACCTTC. It encodes CASSADSYGYTF.